This TCR beta chain appears in the sequencing data of a study of blood T cell repertoires in COVID-19. Across the whole study: Italy, Spain and the United States were the sources of the convalescent and acute COVID-19 samples.

This CDR3 spans 13 amino acids. The germline V and J ends were trimmed by 6 bases and 4 bases, with 11 bases remaining between them. Germline V lookup: CDR1 MNHEY, CDR2 SVGAGI. Here immunoSEQ multiplex PCR was the method, and the copy in TCRdb shows in-frame clones only, minus some. The table includes a few hundred thousand clones, about nine tenths detected once. The sequenced sample was peripheral blood. The sequence was collected from a man aged 60 to 75 with acute or convalescent COVID-19. The V gene is TRBV6-5, the J gene TRBJ2-3, with D possibly TRBD2 on 6 matching bases. The CDR3 DNA follows: TGTGCCAGCAGCCGTGGGGAGGCAGATACGCAGTATTTT. This translates into CASSRGEADTQYF.